This T cell receptor (beta chain) is drawn from a study of vaccination effects on CD4 cells after COVID-19 (dated by TCRdb to between 2021 and 2022). Regarding the research as a whole: Two doses of either the BNT162b2 or the mRNA-1273 mRNA SARS-CoV-2 vaccine were administered to participants. A total of roughly 9 COVID-19 convalescent patients and several SARS-CoV-2-naive healthy vaccine recipients were included in the full study. In both COVID-19 convalescent patients and infection-naive vaccine recipients, the study compared SARS-CoV-2 spike-specific CD4+ TCR repertoires from before mRNA vaccination with those from after it. In the study, cultures from other donors were sequenced using the Oncomine TCR Beta short-read assay on an Illumina iSeq 100.

Receptor amplification or capture employed the immunoSEQ multiplex PCR assay. DNA from the cultured and isolated CD4+ T cells underwent TCR beta CDR3 sequencing. From the authors' description of their analysis: Non-productive TCR sequences were removed, reads were trimmed to the CDR3 region, and CDR3s of at least 7 amino acids were retained. The MANAFEST web app was used to identify antigen-specific clonotypes by comparing expansion in peptide wells with expansion in reference cultures. Positive clones required FDR<0.05 expansion versus reference and all other wells, odds ratio above 5, and frequency above 0.1% in two replicate wells. Clonotypes significantly expanded in SARS-CoV-2 spike wells and in at least one common cold coronavirus spike condition were defined as cross-reactive. Levenshtein distance calculated with the stringdist R package was used to assess CDR3 similarity, and unrooted trees were constructed with ape in R 3.6.1. TCRdb mirrors the immuneACCESS table, restricted to in-frame sequences. Some clones are absent from its copies; in checked studies, under half trace to an unresolved V gene, and the reason for the others is unknown. The D gene and trimming were derived from the DNA, and the V and J assignments and clone size from that table. The sample yields about 43,000 clones; around 78% were counted once. Approximately 11% of the sample is held by the ten biggest clonotypes.

Broad study findings and their caveats: In healthy vaccine recipients, vaccine-induced clones were almost all SARS-CoV-2 mono-reactive, with only 1 of 255 being cross-reactive with common cold coronaviruses. The study was limited by a small number of convalescent patients and lacked early post-infection timepoints. Clones induced by infection and clones induced by vaccination both contracted markedly at late timepoints after vaccination, which fits with T cell responses waning over time.

In regard to this clone: The target of this receptor is not known. No base-level quality is on record; no much larger clone is a single base apart.

CDR3 length: 14 amino acids, cysteine to phenylalanine. The DNA shown is the 42-base CDR3, in frame from base 1. The junction shows trimming of 5 bases on V and 7 bases on J, and the gene matches do not reach 7 bases of it. CDR1 and CDR2 were assigned from the germline V gene as SGHTA and FQGNSA. The ViraFEST assay stimulated PBMC with viral peptide pools and then used TCR sequencing to identify antigen-specific CD4+ T cell clonotypes by expansion. After around 11 days of culture, CD4+ T cells were isolated with the EasySep CD4+ T cell isolation kit. The absence of prior SARS-CoV-2 infection in healthy vaccine recipients was confirmed by negative nucleocapsid antibodies before and after vaccination. Approximately 2.1 million PBMC per well were cultured in IMDM with around 5.3% human AB serum, 10 IU/ml IL-2 and gentamicin, plus 10 ug/ml peptides. Half of the culture medium was replaced with fresh IL-2-containing medium on days 3 and 7. Unless otherwise noted, each peptide stimulation condition was cultured in triplicate wells. PBMC were separated from whole blood using Ficoll-Paque Plus gradient centrifugation and were then either cryopreserved at -140C or used fresh. The overlapping peptide pools covered the spike proteins of SARS-CoV-2 as well as those of the common cold coronaviruses HCoV-NL63, HCoV-OC43 and HCoV-229E. The QIAamp micro DNA kit was used to extract genomic DNA from the cultured CD4+ T cells.

The source of this sequence is a human donor who received a COVID-19 vaccine. The source material was CD4+ T cells from PBMCs cultured with SARS-CoV-2 spike peptides, sampled before COVID-19 vaccination. Explained via the paper, the cell subset or site label denotes: SARS-CoV-2 spike overlapping peptide pool stimulation. The V and J segments used are TRBV7-2 and TRBJ2-1; TRBD1 matches 8 bases in the middle. The CDR3 sequence is CASSEGYRGNEQFF. Here is the DNA: TGTGCCAGCAGCGAAGGGTACAGGGGGAATGAGCAGTTCTTC.